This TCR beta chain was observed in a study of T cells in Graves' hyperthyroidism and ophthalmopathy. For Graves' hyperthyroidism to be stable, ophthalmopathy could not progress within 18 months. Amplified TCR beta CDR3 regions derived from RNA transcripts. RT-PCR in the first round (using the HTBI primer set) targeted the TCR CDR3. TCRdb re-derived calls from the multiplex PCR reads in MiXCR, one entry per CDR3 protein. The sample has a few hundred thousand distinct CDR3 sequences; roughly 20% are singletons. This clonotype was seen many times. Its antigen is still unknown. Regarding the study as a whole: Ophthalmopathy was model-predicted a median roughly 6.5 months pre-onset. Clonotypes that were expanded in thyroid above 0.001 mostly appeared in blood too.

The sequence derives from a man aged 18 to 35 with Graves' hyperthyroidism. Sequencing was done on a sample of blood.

Here the CDR3 reads CASSLARGARGYGYTF. DNA of the CDR3: TGTGCCAGCAGTTTAGCCCGGGGGGCAAGGGGCTATGGCTACACCTTC. J is TRBJ1-2 and V is TRBV12-3 or TRBV12-4; TRBD1 is a possible D gene (6 bases). This CDR3 has 16 residues. V dropped 0 bases and J dropped 4 bases, with 15 bases sitting between them.